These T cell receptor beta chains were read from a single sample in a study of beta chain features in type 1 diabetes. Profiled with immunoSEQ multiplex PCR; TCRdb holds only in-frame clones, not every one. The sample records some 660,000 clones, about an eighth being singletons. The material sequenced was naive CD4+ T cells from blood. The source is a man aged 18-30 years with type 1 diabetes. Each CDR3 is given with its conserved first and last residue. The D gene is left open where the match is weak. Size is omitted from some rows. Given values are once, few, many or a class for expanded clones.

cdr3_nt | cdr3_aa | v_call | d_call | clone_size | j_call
TGTGCCAGCAGCCACCGAGCGGGGCAAGAGACCCAGTACTTC | CASSHRAGQETQYF | TRBV7-2 | TRBD2 | - | TRBJ2-5
TGTGCCAGCAGCTTAGAGGCGGGGATCCTCACAGATACGCAGTATTTT | CASSLEAGILTDTQYF | TRBV7-6 | - | - | TRBJ2-3
TGTGCCAGCAGCAGAAGGTTGGGACTAGCGGAACTTGGGGATACGCAGTATTTT | CASSRRLGLAELGDTQYF | TRBV7-9 | TRBD2 | few | TRBJ2-3
TGCAGCGTTAGGCGTGGAGGGGCAGTGGAGACCCAGTACTTC | CSVRRGGAVETQYF | TRBV29-1 | - | few | TRBJ2-5
TGTGCCAGCAGTGAAAGGGGCAACAGGGGACGCACTGAAGCTTTCTTT | CASSERGNRGRTEAFF | TRBV2 | TRBD1 | - | TRBJ1-1
TGCAGCGTTGTTACGTCCAGTAATGAAAAACTGTTTTTT | CSVVTSSNEKLFF | TRBV29-1 | - | few | TRBJ1-4
TGTGCCTCCCGAGGTCGCGGGATTGAGAACCAAGAGACCCAGTACTTC | CASRGRGIENQETQYF | TRBV10-3 | - | - | TRBJ2-5
TGTGCCAGCTCACCACCGAGTCGAAAGTCCTACGAGCAGTACTTC | CASSPPSRKSYEQYF | TRBV18 | - | - | TRBJ2-7
TGTGCCTGGAGTGTAGACCGGAACACTGAAGCTTTCTTT | CAWSVDRNTEAFF | TRBV30 | - | few | TRBJ1-1
TGTGCCAGCAGTGCCTCGGCCCTGGAGGACGAGCAGTACTTC | CASSASALEDEQYF | TRBV6-1 | - | few | TRBJ2-7
TGTGCCAGCTCACAAAGTCCGGGTCTCCACCTTAGCAATCAGCCCCAGCATTTT | CASSQSPGLHLSNQPQHF | TRBV18 | - | - | TRBJ1-5
TGTGCTAGCAGCTTGGTCCCGGGAAGCACAGATACGCAGTATTTT | CASSLVPGSTDTQYF | TRBV7-7 | - | - | TRBJ2-3
TGTGCCAGCAGCTACATACCCGGGGGTGGCACAGATACGCAGTATTTT | CASSYIPGGGTDTQYF | TRBV7-2 | - | few | TRBJ2-3
TGTGCCAGCAGCCGGGACTACGGCGATACGCAGTATTTT | CASSRDYGDTQYF | TRBV6-6 | TRBD2 | few | TRBJ2-3
TGCAGCGCTGGGGGGTGGCAGACGAAAGAAAAACTGTTTTTT | CSAGGWQTKEKLFF | TRBV29-1 | - | - | TRBJ1-4
TGCGCCAGCAGCTTGGGACAAAATTCCTACGAGCAGTACTTC | CASSLGQNSYEQYF | TRBV5-1 | - | few | TRBJ2-7
TGTGCCAGCAGCCCCCGCTCAGGACTAGAGCAGTTCTTC | CASSPRSGLEQFF | TRBV7-3 | - | - | TRBJ2-1
TGTGCCAGCAGTTCCGGGGGAGAGACCCAGTACTTC | CASSSGGETQYF | TRBV6-5 | - | few | TRBJ2-5
TGTGCCAGCAGCGTTAATCAGGGGGTGGGTGGCTACACCTTC | CASSVNQGVGGYTF | TRBV7-2 | TRBD1 | - | TRBJ1-2
TGTGCCTGGAGTGCGGCCCCCCGGAATAATCAGCCCCAGCATTTT | CAWSAAPRNNQPQHF | TRBV30 | - | few | TRBJ1-5
TGTGCCATCAGTGAGTCTGTTGGTCCAGGCGGCTCCTACGAGCAGTACTTC | CAISESVGPGGSYEQYF | TRBV10-3 | - | - | TRBJ2-7
TGCGCCAGCAGCTTTACCCAGGGCAATGAGCAGTTCTTC | CASSFTQGNEQFF | TRBV5-1 | - | few | TRBJ2-1
TGTGCCAGCAGCTTTGACAGTCAATTTTCCTACGAGCAGTACTTC | CASSFDSQFSYEQYF | TRBV7-2 | - | - | TRBJ2-7